Listed below are T cell receptor beta chains from one sample, sequenced in a study of cytomegalovirus exposure and HLA in healthy donors. Profiling relied on immunoSEQ multiplex PCR, and the TCRdb table lists in-frame clones only, not all of them. The sample features 100,000 to 150,000 clones, with about 2% in its top ten. Sequences were obtained from PBMCs. These TCRs come from a man aged 35 to 55 in good health and CMV-seronegative. Each CDR3 is given with its conserved first and last residue. A D gene is named only where the DNA matches it firmly.

v_gene	d_gene	j_gene	CDR3nt	CDR3aa
TRBV27	-	TRBJ2-7	TGTGCCAGCAGTCTAGCTGGGGGCCCCCTGAGGGAGCAGTACTTC	CASSLAGGPLREQYF
TRBV5-4	TRBD2	TRBJ2-2	TGTGCCAGCAGCCCGGGACTAGCGGGAGTACCAGGGGAGCTGTTTTTT	CASSPGLAGVPGELFF
TRBV6-5	TRBD2	TRBJ2-5	TGTGCCAGCAGTTACTCTAGCGGGAGTGAGGAGACCCAGTACTTC	CASSYSSGSEETQYF
TRBV27	TRBD2	TRBJ2-7	TGTGCCAGCAGTGTGGGGACTAGCGGGTTCTACGAGCAGTACTTC	CASSVGTSGFYEQYF
TRBV5-1	-	TRBJ2-7	TGCGCCAGCAGAAGGGAGTCCTACGAGCAGTACTTC	CASRRESYEQYF
TRBV6-6	TRBD2	TRBJ2-3	TGTGCCAGCAGCACCAGAGCGGGAGGGACAGATACGCAGTATTTT	CASSTRAGGTDTQYF
TRBV10-2	-	TRBJ2-1	TGCGCCAGCAGTGAGGCGGAGCCCTACAATGAGCAGTTCTTC	CASSEAEPYNEQFF
TRBV10-3	-	TRBJ1-5	TGTGCCATCAAAAACAGGGTGGGAGACAATCAGCCCCAGCATTTT	CAIKNRVGDNQPQHF
TRBV29-1	-	TRBJ1-2	TGCAGCGCTGCCGTGGGGGCCTATGGCTACACCTTC	CSAAVGAYGYTF
TRBV10-3	TRBD1	TRBJ2-7	TGTGCCATCAGTGAGTCGTATTATGGGACAGGGTCATACGAGCAGTACTTC	CAISESYYGTGSYEQYF
TRBV5-1	TRBD1	TRBJ1-2	TGCGCCAGCAGCCCCGACAGGGGAACGGGCGGCTACACCTTC	CASSPDRGTGGYTF
TRBV6-5	-	TRBJ2-7	TGTGCCACGACGAGTAGCATAGCGTACGAGCAGTACTTC	CATTSSIAYEQYF
TRBV7-2	TRBD1	TRBJ1-3	TGTGCCAGCAGCCCCGGGACAGGCCCTCTCTCTGGAAACACCATATATTTT	CASSPGTGPLSGNTIYF
TRBV19	TRBD1	TRBJ2-1	TGTGCCAGTAAATTGGGACAGGGTGGGAACAATGAGCAGTTCTTC	CASKLGQGGNNEQFF
TRBV11-2	-	TRBJ1-2	TGTGCCAGCAGCTCGTCTCAGGGTGTAAATGGCTACACCTTC	CASSSSQGVNGYTF
TRBV7-3	-	TRBJ2-5	TGTGCCAGCAGCTTAGTAGGAGCTGAGGAGACCCAGTACTTC	CASSLVGAEETQYF
TRBV7-8	TRBD2	TRBJ2-1	TGTGCCAGCAGCTCTAGCGGGAACTCCTACAATGAGCAGTTCTTC	CASSSSGNSYNEQFF
TRBV6-6	-	TRBJ1-1	TGTGCCAGCAGTTACCCCGACAGCACTGAAGCTTTCTTT	CASSYPDSTEAFF
TRBV5-4	-	TRBJ2-1	TGTGCCAGCAGCCCGCCAACTAGCAATGAGCAGTTCTTC	CASSPPTSNEQFF
TRBV28	-	TRBJ2-7	TGTGCCAGCAGCACCCCACAAGTTAGCGGACACGAGCAGTACTTC	CASSTPQVSGHEQYF
TRBV9	-	TRBJ1-2	TGTGCCAGCAGCCCACGGGACACCGTCTATGGCTACACCTTC	CASSPRDTVYGYTF
TRBV11-3	TRBD2	TRBJ2-1	TGTGCCAGCAGCCTGACTAGCGGGACGGCCTACAATGAGCAGTTCTTC	CASSLTSGTAYNEQFF
TRBV13	TRBD1	TRBJ1-1	TGTGCCAGCAGCTTAGACGCCCCCCGGGACAGAATACTTGAAGCTTTCTTT	CASSLDAPRDRILEAFF
TRBV11-2	-	TRBJ2-1	TGTGCCAGCAGCCGTAGCGTGAGCTCCTACAATGAGCAGTTCTTC	CASSRSVSSYNEQFF
TRBV5-1	TRBD2	TRBJ2-1	TGCGCCAGCAGCTTGACTAGCGGGATGAACAATGAGCAGTTCTTC	CASSLTSGMNNEQFF
TRBV10-3	-	TRBJ1-3	TGTGCCATCACCTCACAAGCGGGGGACCTTCTTCGCTCTGGAAACACCATATATTTT	CAITSQAGDLLRSGNTIYF
TRBV29-1	-	TRBJ1-1	TGCAGCGGCCGTGAGGTGTGGAACACTGAAGCTTTCTTT	CSGREVWNTEAFF
TRBV28	-	TRBJ2-1	TGTGCCAGCAGTTTAGCGGGGACTTCCTCCTACAATGAGCAGTTCTTC	CASSLAGTSSYNEQFF
TRBV5-5	TRBD1	TRBJ1-2	TGTGCCAGCAGCTTGGGGGACAGGAACTATGGCTACACCTTC	CASSLGDRNYGYTF
TRBV2	TRBD1	TRBJ1-2	TGTGCCAGCAGTGAGGGACAGGGGGCGCTTGGTAACTATGGCTACACCTTC	CASSEGQGALGNYGYTF
TRBV6-4	-	TRBJ2-5	TGTGCCAGCAGAGCCAGCGGAAACGACCTAGAGACCCAGTACTTC	CASRASGNDLETQYF
TRBV7-6	TRBD2	TRBJ2-7	TGTGCCAGCAGCCTCACCCGAAGAGATTTGGGACTAGCGGGAAGATCCTACGAGCAGTACTTC	CASSLTRRDLGLAGRSYEQYF
TRBV5-4	-	TRBJ2-2	TGTGCCAGCAGCTTGGCTGGGGGGATCGGGGAGCTGTTTTTT	CASSLAGGIGELFF
TRBV2	TRBD2	TRBJ2-1	TGTGCCAGCAGTCAACTAGCGGGAGGAATAAACAATGAGCAGTTCTTC	CASSQLAGGINNEQFF
TRBV7-9	-	TRBJ1-1	TGTGCCAGCAGCTTAGCGGCGGCGAGCACTGAAGCTTTCTTT	CASSLAAASTEAFF
TRBV5-1	TRBD2	TRBJ2-5	TGCGCCAGCAGCTTTCTAGCGGGTCCCGAGGGGACCCAGTACTTC	CASSFLAGPEGTQYF
TRBV11-1	TRBD2	TRBJ2-1	TGTGCCAGCAGCTTAGCGGGACTAGCGGGAGGGCCGAAGTTCTTC	CASSLAGLAGGPKFF
TRBV9	TRBD1	TRBJ1-4	TGTGCCAGCAGCGTAGGATTAGCTGAAGGGACAGGGTATAATGAAAAACTGTTTTTT	CASSVGLAEGTGYNEKLFF
TRBV2	TRBD2	TRBJ2-4	TGTGCCTCAGCGTGGGGCGGGGGGAACATTCAGTACTTC	CASAWGGGNIQYF
TRBV28	TRBD1	TRBJ1-4	TGTGCCAGCAGTTTCGGACAGGTCCAAAGTACGAAACTGTTTTTT	CASSFGQVQSTKLFF
TRBV7-2	-	TRBJ1-1	TGTGCCAGCAGCACAACCCAGGGAATCACTGAAGCTTTCTTT	CASSTTQGITEAFF
TRBV5-5	TRBD2	TRBJ2-1	TGTGCCAGCAGCTCGGGCGGACTAGCCAACGAGCAGTTCTTC	CASSSGGLANEQFF
TRBV11-1	TRBD1	TRBJ2-5	TGTGCCAGCAGCCCCGGGACAGGGCGGGCAGAGACCCAGTACTTC	CASSPGTGRAETQYF